Listed below are T cell receptor beta chains from one sample, sequenced in a study of blood T cell repertoires in COVID-19. Assay used: immunoSEQ multiplex PCR; TCRdb lists only in-frame clones, some missing. The table lists roughly 450,000 clones, roughly 91% of them singletons, with approximately 0.65% in the top ten. Sequences were obtained from PBMCs or T cells enriched from blood (not recorded which). The receptors here all came from a man younger than 35 who had recovered from COVID-19. Each CDR3 is given with its conserved first and last residue. The D gene is left open where the match is weak. Some rows mark clone size as missing; the rest say once, few, many or name a class of expanded clone.

j_call v_call clone_size d_call cdr3_aa cdr3_nt
TRBJ2-1 TRBV11-2 NA NA CASSLVAGARDEQFF TGTGCCAGCAGCTTAGTTGCGGGGGCTAGGGATGAGCAGTTCTTC
TRBJ1-3 TRBV2 once NA CASSEGSLLSGNTIYF TGTGCCAGCAGTGAGGGCAGTCTTCTCTCTGGAAACACCATATATTTT
TRBJ2-7 TRBV6-2/TRBV6-3 NA NA CASSLTSSYEQYF TGTGCCAGCAGTTTGACTAGCTCCTACGAGCAGTACTTC
TRBJ1-3 TRBV18 NA NA CASSPGGNGNTIYF TGTGCCAGCTCACCGGGAGGGAATGGAAACACCATATATTTT
TRBJ1-2 TRBV5-6 NA TRBD1 CASSLGQGAYNYGYTF TGTGCCAGCAGCTTGGGTCAGGGGGCATATAACTATGGCTACACCTTC
TRBJ2-3 TRBV2 NA TRBD2 CASRGLAGLVYF TGTGCCAGCAGAGGACTAGCGGGATTGGTGTATTTT
TRBJ2-1 TRBV29-1 NA NA CSVHARAYNEQFF TGCAGCGTTCACGCCCGGGCCTACAATGAGCAGTTCTTC
TRBJ2-7 TRBV4-1 NA NA CASSPQEATPAYEQYF TGCGCCAGCAGCCCCCAGGAGGCGACTCCCGCCTACGAGCAGTACTTC
TRBJ2-1 TRBV12-3/TRBV12-4 NA NA CASSLTSEQFF TGTGCCAGCAGTTTAACAAGTGAGCAGTTCTTC
TRBJ2-2 TRBV29-1 NA TRBD1 CSVSGTGANTGELFF TGCAGCGTCTCCGGGACAGGGGCGAACACCGGGGAGCTGTTTTTT
TRBJ1-6 TRBV7-9 NA TRBD1 CASSSGQGNSPLHF TGTGCCAGCAGCTCGGGACAGGGTAATTCACCCCTCCACTTT
TRBJ1-2 TRBV11-2 few NA CASSFHSYGYTF TGTGCCAGCAGCTTCCACAGCTATGGCTACACCTTC
TRBJ2-3 TRBV6-5 NA NA CASTRLGTDTQYF TGTGCCAGCACCCGACTTGGCACAGATACGCAGTATTTT
TRBJ2-7 TRBV7-9 many TRBD1 CASSLAGTGGPYEQYF TGTGCCAGCAGCTTAGCGGGGACAGGGGGACCCTACGAGCAGTACTTC
TRBJ2-5 TRBV5-4 NA TRBD2 CASSPTSGSQETQYF TGTGCCAGCAGCCCTACTAGCGGCAGCCAAGAGACCCAGTACTTC
TRBJ2-2 TRBV18 NA NA CASSPANRAGTGELFF TGTGCCAGCTCACCAGCGAACAGGGCGGGCACCGGGGAGCTGTTTTTT
TRBJ2-7 TRBV7-8 NA NA CASSLGGGSSYEQYF TGTGCCAGCAGCTTAGGAGGCGGTAGCTCCTACGAGCAGTACTTC
TRBJ2-5 TRBV7-9 NA TRBD1 CASSLGSKGTGGWETQYF TGTGCCAGCAGCTTAGGATCCAAGGGGACAGGGGGCTGGGAGACCCAGTACTTC
TRBJ1-1 TRBV11-3 NA TRBD1 CASSGSTGGTEAFF TGTGCCAGCAGCGGTTCTACAGGGGGCACTGAAGCTTTCTTT
TRBJ2-7 TRBV5-3 NA NA CARSSGTPAYEQYF TGTGCCAGAAGTTCAGGGACACCTGCCTACGAGCAGTACTTC
TRBJ2-1 TRBV28 NA NA CASSRWAGSYNEQFF TGTGCCAGCAGCCGGTGGGCGGGATCCTACAATGAGCAGTTCTTC
TRBJ2-2 TRBV2 NA TRBD1 CASSQRQGFGELFF TGTGCCAGCAGTCAGAGACAGGGGTTCGGGGAGCTGTTTTTT
TRBJ2-1 TRBV2 NA NA CASSEVGEQFF TGTGCCAGCAGTGAAGTTGGCGAGCAGTTCTTC
TRBJ1-1 TRBV11-3 NA TRBD1 CASSAGTGNTEAFF TGTGCCAGCAGCGCCGGGACAGGGAACACTGAAGCTTTCTTT
TRBJ2-7 TRBV6-5 few TRBD1 CASSYLGDRVNEQYF TGTGCCAGCAGTTACCTAGGGGACAGGGTCAACGAGCAGTACTTC
TRBJ2-5 TRBV19 NA TRBD2 CASSIGGLAKETQYF TGTGCCAGTAGTATAGGTGGACTAGCGAAAGAGACCCAGTACTTC
TRBJ2-3 TRBV19 NA NA CASSIHYLRADTQYF TGTGCCAGTAGTATCCATTACCTCAGGGCAGATACGCAGTATTTT
TRBJ2-7 TRBV13 NA TRBD2 CASSSGLAGSYEQYF TGTGCCAGCAGCTCCGGACTAGCGGGGTCCTACGAGCAGTACTTC